This T cell receptor (beta chain) comes out of a study of glioma-infiltrating T cells after dendritic cell vaccination. At the level of the study: Dendritic cells derived from monocytes and pulsed with autologous tumor lysate formed the vaccine.

Study results and caveats: Complete blood and tumor specimen sets were limited to few patients.

Generated by immunoSEQ multiplex PCR, the TCRdb table keeps only in-frame clones and is missing some. The sample includes around 23,000 clones, over 85% of them seen just once. The germline CDR1 and CDR2 sequences are SGHRS and YFSETQ. Between the trimmed V and J ends, which lost 6 bases and 4 bases, there was a span of 7 bases. This CDR3 comprises 12 residues. This clone showed up just a few times. What it recognizes is unknown. The time point was: after dendritic cell vaccination, including at tumor progression/relapse. The specimen was blood, collected after dendritic cell vaccination. The chain joins TRBV5-1 to TRBJ2-2; perhaps TRBD1 as D (5 bases). The receptor comes from a human donor with glioblastoma. CDR3 coding DNA: TGCGCCAGCAAAGGGGCCACCGGGGAGCTGTTTTTT. It encodes CASKGATGELFF.